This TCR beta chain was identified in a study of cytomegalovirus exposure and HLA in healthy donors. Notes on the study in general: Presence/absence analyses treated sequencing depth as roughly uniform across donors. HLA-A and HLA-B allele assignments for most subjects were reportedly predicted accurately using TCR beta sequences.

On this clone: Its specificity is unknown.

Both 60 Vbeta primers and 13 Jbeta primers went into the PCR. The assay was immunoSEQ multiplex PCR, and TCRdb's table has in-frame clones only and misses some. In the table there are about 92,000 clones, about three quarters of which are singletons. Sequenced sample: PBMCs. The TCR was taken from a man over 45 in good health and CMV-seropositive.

The chain's CDR3 is CAISNHDRGEQFF. The DNA of the CDR3 is TGTGCCATCAGTAATCACGACAGGGGCGAGCAGTTCTTC. The chain is built from TRBV10-3 and TRBJ2-1; the match to TRBD1 covers 8 bases. After removal of 5 bases from V and 10 bases from J, the junction contained 7 bases not matched to a gene. The germline gives CDR1 ENHRY, CDR2 SYGVKD. The CDR3 sequence is 13 residues long.